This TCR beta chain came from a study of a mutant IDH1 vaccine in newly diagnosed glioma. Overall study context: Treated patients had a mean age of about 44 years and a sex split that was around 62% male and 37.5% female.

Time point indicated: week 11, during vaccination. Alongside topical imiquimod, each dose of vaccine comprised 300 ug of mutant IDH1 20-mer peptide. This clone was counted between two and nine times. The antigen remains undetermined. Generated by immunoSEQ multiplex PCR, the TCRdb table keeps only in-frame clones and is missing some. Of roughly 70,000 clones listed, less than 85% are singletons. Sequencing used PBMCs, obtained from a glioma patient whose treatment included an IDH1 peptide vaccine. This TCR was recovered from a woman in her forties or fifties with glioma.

CDR3 in DNA: TGCAGCGTCGGAAGGGGAGACACTGAAGCTTTCTTT. This gives the protein CSVGRGDTEAFF. The V gene is TRBV29-1, the J gene TRBJ1-1; possibly TRBD1 for D (5 bases). The CDR3 covers 12 residues. Germline V gives CDR1 SQVTM, CDR2 ANQGSEA. Trimming left V 6 bases short and J 3 bases short, with 11 bases between. The whole variable domain, remainder taken from reference TRBV29-1 and TRBJ1-1, is SAVISQKPSRDICQRGTSLTIQCQVDSQVTMMFWYRQQPGQSLTLIATANQGSEATYESGFVIDKFPISRPNLTFSTLTVSNMSPEDSSIYLCSVGRGDTEAFFGQGTRLTVV.